The rows below give T cell receptor beta chains drawn from one sample of a study of early T cells in non-severe SARS-CoV-2 infection. TCRdb re-called the 5' RACE reads with MiXCR, one entry per CDR3 protein. The table lists some 26,000 distinct CDR3 sequences, 4% to 5.5% of them singletons. The sequencing sample was made of whole blood. These receptors were collected from an adult who was a healthcare worker with PCR-confirmed SARS-CoV-2 infection or an uninfected control (not recorded which). Each CDR3 is given with its conserved first and last residue. A D gene is named only where the DNA matches it firmly. Size values are once, few and many counts, or a class for expanded clones, and some rows have none.

>TRBD2|many|16|TRBJ2-2|TRBV28
TGTGCCAGCAGTTTAAACGCGGGAGCGGGCACCGGGGAGCTGTTTTTT
CASSLNAGAGTGELFF
>-|-|15|TRBJ2-5|TRBV5-6
TGTGCCAGCAGCCGCCGGGACTTCATACAAGAGACCCAGTACTTC
CASSRRDFIQETQYF
>-|many|15|TRBJ2-3|TRBV10-3
TGTGCCATCAGTGACTCGACGAGACGCACAGATACGCAGTATTTT
CAISDSTRRTDTQYF
>TRBD1|many|16|TRBJ1-3|TRBV6-2/TRBV6-3
TGTGCCAGCAGTTACTCGGACAGGGCGTCTGGAAACACCATATATTTT
CASSYSDRASGNTIYF
>-|many|11|TRBJ2-3|TRBV29-1
TGCAGCGTTCAAGGATCCGAGGCGCAGTATTTT
CSVQGSEAQYF
>-|many|15|TRBJ2-1|TRBV4-3
TGCGCCAGCAGCCAAGGCCGGGAGCCCATCCATGAGCAGTTCTTC
CASSQGREPIHEQFF
>TRBD1|few|15|TRBJ2-7|TRBV4-3
TGCGCCAGCAGCCAAGTGGGACAGGGCTCCTACGAGCAGTACTTC
CASSQVGQGSYEQYF
>TRBD1|many|15|TRBJ2-1|TRBV6-1
TGTGCCAGCAGTGAAGCGGGACAGGGCTACAATGAGCAGTTCTTC
CASSEAGQGYNEQFF
>TRBD2|many|18|TRBJ2-7|TRBV7-2
TGTGCCAGCAGCAACAGGGTCCTAGCGGGAGGCCTCTCCTACGAGCAGTACTTC
CASSNRVLAGGLSYEQYF
>-|-|15|TRBJ1-4|TRBV5-5
TGTGCCAGCAGCTTGGGGGACACCACAAATGAAAAACTGTTTTTT
CASSLGDTTNEKLFF
>-|few|15|TRBJ2-2|TRBV6-6
TGTGCCAGCAGTTACTGGACTGTGAACACCGGGGAGCTGTTTTTT
CASSYWTVNTGELFF
>TRBD1|few|18|TRBJ2-7|TRBV20-1
TGCAGTGCTAGAGATCAGGGTGGCACCGGGACAGGCGTCTACGAGCAGTACTTC
CSARDQGGTGTGVYEQYF